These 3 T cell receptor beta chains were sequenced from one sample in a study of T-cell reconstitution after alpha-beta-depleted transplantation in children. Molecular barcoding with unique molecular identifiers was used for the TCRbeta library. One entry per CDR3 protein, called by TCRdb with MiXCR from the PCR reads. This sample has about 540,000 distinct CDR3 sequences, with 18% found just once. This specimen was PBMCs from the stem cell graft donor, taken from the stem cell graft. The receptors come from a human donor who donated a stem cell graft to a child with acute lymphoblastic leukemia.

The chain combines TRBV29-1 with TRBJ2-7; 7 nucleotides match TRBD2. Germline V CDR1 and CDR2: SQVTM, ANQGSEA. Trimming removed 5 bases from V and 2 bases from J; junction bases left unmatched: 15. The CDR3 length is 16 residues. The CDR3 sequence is CSVRTRSGINPYEQYF. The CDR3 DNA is TGCAGCGTTCGTACGAGAAGCGGGATAAACCCCTACGAGCAGTACTTC.

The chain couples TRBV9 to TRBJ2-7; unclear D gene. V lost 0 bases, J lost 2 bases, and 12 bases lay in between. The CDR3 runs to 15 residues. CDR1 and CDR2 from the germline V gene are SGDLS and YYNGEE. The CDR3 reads CASSVGDGPTYEQYF. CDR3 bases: TGTGCCAGCAGCGTAGGGGATGGCCCTACCTACGAGCAGTACTTC.

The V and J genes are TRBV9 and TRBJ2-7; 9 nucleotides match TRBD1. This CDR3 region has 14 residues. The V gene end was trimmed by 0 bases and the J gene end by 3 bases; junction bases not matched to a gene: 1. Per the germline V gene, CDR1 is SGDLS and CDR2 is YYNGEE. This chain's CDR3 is CASSVGDRDYEQYF. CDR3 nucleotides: TGTGCCAGCAGCGTAGGGGACAGGGACTACGAGCAGTACTTC.